The subject of this entry is one TCR beta chain. The record originates from a study of control samples from healthy donors and cancer patients. V was clipped by 3 bases and J by 7 bases; unmatched bases: 3. Per the germline V gene, CDR1 is SGHTA and CDR2 is FQGNSA. The length of the CDR3 is 15 residues. Sequencing was performed with immunoSEQ multiplex PCR; in TCRdb, only in-frame clones are kept and a portion is missing. The sample records under 150,000 clones, about 85% being singletons. The specimen was blood. V gene TRBV7-2 combines with J gene TRBJ2-1, with 13 bases aligning to TRBD2. The source of this sequence is a woman between 25 and 40 years old in good health. Here the CDR3 DNA reads TGTGCCAGCAGCTTGTGGACTAGCGGGAGTAATGAGCAGTTCTTC. Protein sequence: CASSLWTSGSNEQFF.